This passage covers 23 T cell receptor beta chains from one sample sequenced in a study of cytomegalovirus exposure and HLA in healthy donors. Only in-frame clones appear in the TCRdb table, and some are missing; sequencing was by immunoSEQ multiplex PCR. The table shows 150,000 to 200,000 clones, with almost 85% occurring only once. The source material was PBMCs. These receptors came from a young man in good health and CMV-seropositive.

The chain is built from TRBV27 and TRBJ2-7, with D perhaps matching TRBD2 (6 bases). This CDR3 has 13 amino acids. Germline lookup yields CDR1 MNHEY and CDR2 SMNVEV (reference sequence). V lost 4 bases and J lost 7, with 14 bases in between. In DNA form, the CDR3 reads TGTGCCAGCAGTTGGGGACTTGGGGAGGAGCAGTACTTC. Translating gives CASSWGLGEEQYF.

This clone was seen only a few times. The chain has TRBV7-9 and TRBJ1-1, with D unclear. Trimming cost V 11 bases and J 4 bases, with 14 bases left between them. The CDR3 has 12 residues. Germline lookup yields CDR1 SEHNR and CDR2 FQNEAQ (reference sequence). The CDR3 sequence: CAGDRGSTEAFF. For the CDR3, the DNA is TGTGCCGGAGATCGTGGCAGCACTGAAGCTTTCTTT.

V usage is TRBV6-5 and J usage is TRBJ2-7; no firm D call. CDR1 and CDR2 (germline): MNHEY, SVGAGI. V was clipped by 2 bases and J by 2 bases, with 10 bases between them. The length of the CDR3 is 14 residues. In DNA, the CDR3 is TGTGCCAGCAGTTACGGTACTGCCACCTACGAGCAGTACTTC. It translates to CASSYGTATYEQYF.

This chain connects TRBV16 to TRBJ2-7; 10 nucleotides line up with TRBD1. Germline lookup yields CDR1 KGHSY and CDR2 FQNENV. CDR3 length: 15 residues. Germline trimming cut 0 bases from V and 4 bases from J; bases unmatched to any gene: 3. CDR3: CASSQSGTGVYEQYF. The DNA for the CDR3 is TGTGCCAGCAGCCAATCGGGGACAGGGGTTTACGAGCAGTACTTC.

The rearrangement joins TRBV5-1 to TRBJ1-3; D is unresolved. Germline values: CDR1 SGHRS, CDR2 YFSETQ. This CDR3 has 15 amino acids. With 1 base removed from V and 2 bases from J, the gap between germline ends came to 10 bases. The DNA of the CDR3 is TGCGCCAGCAGCTTGTTTCCGGAGACTGGAAACACCATATATTTT. Amino acid sequence: CASSLFPETGNTIYF.

This chain uses TRBV6-5 with TRBJ1-1; the D gene is possibly TRBD1 (6 bases). There are 13 residues in the CDR3. V lost 6 bases to trimming and J lost 1 base, with 9 bases between them. Germline CDR1 and CDR2: MNHEY and SVGAGI. CDR3 sequence: CASSLGQNTEAFF. Written as DNA, the CDR3 is TGTGCCAGCAGCTTGGGACAGAACACTGAAGCTTTCTTT.

The genes are TRBV28 and TRBJ2-3, with a possible D match to TRBD1 (6 bases). V lost 7 bases to trimming and J lost 0 bases, with 8 bases between them. This CDR3 region has 13 residues. CDR1 MDHEN and CDR2 SYDVKM come from the germline V gene. DNA for the CDR3: TGTGCCAGCACAGGGGCTAGCACAGATACGCAGTATTTT. This gives the protein CASTGASTDTQYF.

V gene TRBV28 combines with J gene TRBJ2-7, with D tentatively TRBD2 (5 bases). This CDR3 has 14 amino acids. From germline, CDR1 is MDHEN and CDR2 SYDVKM. V lost 5 bases, J lost 2 bases, and 13 bases lay in between. DNA for the CDR3: TGTGCCAGCAGTATCCACACCGGGACCTACGAGCAGTACTTC. This encodes CASSIHTGTYEQYF.

This sequence joins TRBV28 and TRBJ2-7, with no clear D. CDR3 length: 15 amino acids. Germline-derived CDR1 and CDR2 are MDHEN and SYDVKM. V dropped 7 bases and J dropped 0 bases, with 16 bases sitting between them. The CDR3 DNA reads as TGTGCCAGCATTCCAGCGTCGCAGAGCTCCTACGAGCAGTACTTC. Translated, it gives CASIPASQSSYEQYF. Full variable domain (rest looked up from reference TRBV28 and TRBJ2-7): DVKVTQSSRYLVKRTGEKVFLECVQDMDHENMFWYRQDPGLGLRLIYFSYDVKMKEKGDIPEGYSVSREKKERFSLILESASTNQTSMYLCASIPASQSSYEQYFGPGTRLTVT.

This chain connects TRBV28 to TRBJ2-7, with a weak D call TRBD1 (7 bases). V dropped 2 bases and J dropped 0 bases, with 11 bases sitting between them. Looked up from germline, CDR1 is MDHEN and CDR2 is SYDVKM. The CDR3 runs to 15 residues. The CDR3 loop is CASSLRQGGSYEQYF. The CDR3 bases are TGTGCCAGCAGTTTAAGACAGGGAGGCTCCTACGAGCAGTACTTC.

The chain carries TRBV7-2 and TRBJ1-2; 8 bases fit TRBD1. CDR1 is SGHTA and CDR2 is FQGNSA in the germline V gene. V was clipped by 5 bases and J by 7 bases; unmatched bases: 6. This CDR3 has 13 residues. CDR3 sequence reads: CASSPWTGSGYTF. CDR3 nucleotides: TGTGCCAGCAGCCCATGGACAGGGTCTGGCTACACCTTC.

V is TRBV6-6 and J is TRBJ2-7, with TRBD1 matching over 9 bases. The V segment lost 6 bases and the J segment 7 bases; nucleotides outside the gene matches: 10. Germline lookup yields CDR1 MNHNY and CDR2 SVGAGI (reference sequence). This CDR3 has 14 amino acids. Here the CDR3 reads CASSSGTGLREQYF. The CDR3 nucleotides are TGTGCCAGCAGCTCCGGGACAGGGTTGAGGGAGCAGTACTTC.

V is TRBV6-4 and J is TRBJ2-1, with a weak D call TRBD1 (5 bases). Trimming left V 5 bases short and J 7 bases short, with 6 bases between. Germline CDR1 reads MRHNA; CDR2 reads SNTAGT. This CDR3 has 11 amino acids. CDR3 coding DNA: TGTGCCAGCAGTTACAGGAATGAGCAGTTCTTC. This gives the protein CASSYRNEQFF.

The chain links TRBV7-2 to TRBJ1-2; D is unresolved. Trimming took 5 bases from V and 4 from J, leaving 11 bases between them. CDR3 length: 13 amino acids. Germline values: CDR1 SGHTA, CDR2 FQGNSA. CDR3 in amino acids: CASSPSEGYGYTF. CDR3 DNA sequence: TGTGCCAGCAGCCCCTCTGAGGGCTATGGCTACACCTTC.

The rearrangement joins TRBV11-2 to TRBJ2-5; 15 bases are a match to TRBD2. The CDR3 consists of 16 residues. V trimming: 4 bases; J trimming: 4 bases; junction bases outside the gene matches: 4. Germline loops: CDR1 SGHAT, CDR2 FQNNGV. The CDR3 spells CASSSPGLAGGETQYF. The CDR3 DNA follows: TGTGCCAGCAGCTCTCCGGGACTAGCGGGAGGAGAGACCCAGTACTTC.

V is TRBV29-1 and J is TRBJ2-5, with TRBD1 matching 7 bases. CDR1 is SQVTM and CDR2 is ANQGSEA in the germline V gene. V was pared by 7 bases and J by 2 bases, with 10 bases of the junction left unmatched. The CDR3 length is 14 residues. CDR3 in amino acids: CSDISGQPQETQYF. The DNA of the CDR3 is TGCAGCGACATTTCGGGACAGCCACAAGAGACCCAGTACTTC.

This clone was picked up one time. The rearrangement links TRBV7-3 to TRBJ2-1; D might be TRBD2 (5 bases). The CDR3 has 12 amino acids. The V gene lost 5 bases and the J gene lost 9 bases, with 11 bases spanning the gap. Germline lookup yields CDR1 SGHTA and CDR2 FQGTGA. CDR3 coding DNA: TGTGCCAGCAGCCCAAGAGGGATTGAGCAGTTCTTC. As protein: CASSPRGIEQFF.

The gene calls are TRBV29-1 and TRBJ2-7; 10 nucleotides line up with TRBD1. The CDR3 spans 13 residues. CDR1 is SQVTM, CDR2 ANQGSEA, per germline. The V segment lost 4 bases and the J segment 4 bases; nucleotides outside the gene matches: 4. As DNA, the CDR3 is TGCAGCGTTGGTGGGACAGGGGCGTACGAGCAGTACTTC. Translated, it gives CSVGGTGAYEQYF.

The V call is TRBV30, the J call TRBJ2-3; tentatively, D is TRBD2 (6 bases). The germline V and J ends were trimmed by 3 bases and 2 bases, with 12 bases remaining between them. The germline V gene has CDR1 GTSNPN and CDR2 SVGIG (reference sequence). The CDR3 is 14 amino acids. This chain's CDR3 is CAWRGTLSTDTQYF. In nucleotides, the CDR3 is TGTGCCTGGAGGGGGACTCTCTCCACAGATACGCAGTATTTT.

The sample holds one count of this clone. The chain is built from TRBV4-3 and TRBJ1-3, with 8 bases lining up with TRBD1. The germline V gene encodes CDR1 LGHNA and CDR2 YSLEER. J gave up 4 bases and V 0 bases, and 8 bases lay outside the gene matches. The CDR3 sequence is 17 residues long. The CDR3 sequence: CASSQDRGRGPGNTIYF. CDR3 sequence (DNA): TGCGCCAGCAGCCAAGATCGGGGCAGGGGGCCAGGAAACACCATATATTTT.

This chain uses TRBV7-8 with TRBJ2-2; weak D call: TRBD2 (6 bases). Germline-derived CDR1 and CDR2 are SGHVS and FQNEAQ. This CDR3 has 13 amino acids. Trimming removed 5 bases at V and 5 bases at J, with 9 bases between. DNA of the CDR3: TGTGCCAGCAGCCTAGGGAGGACCGGGGAGCTGTTTTTT. Its protein product is CASSLGRTGELFF.

Only one count was recorded for this clone. The gene calls are TRBV9 and TRBJ2-1; D perhaps matches TRBD2 (6 bases). Germline-derived CDR1 and CDR2 are SGDLS and YYNGEE. Trimming removed 3 bases at V and 0 bases at J, with 28 bases between. The CDR3 runs 21 residues. CDR3 protein: CASSGVNAGTAISNSYNEQFF. Written as DNA, the CDR3 is TGTGCCAGCAGCGGGGTAAACGCCGGGACTGCTATATCGAACTCCTACAATGAGCAGTTCTTC.

This chain links TRBV11-2 with TRBJ1-5; perhaps TRBD1 as D (6 bases). Trimming took off 1 base at V and 5 bases at J, with 9 bases between the two ends. The CDR3 length is 14 residues. CDR1 is SGHAT and CDR2 is FQNNGV in the germline V gene. The CDR3 sequence: CASSLGRGDQPQHF. CDR3 sequence (DNA): TGTGCCAGCAGCTTAGGCAGGGGTGATCAGCCCCAGCATTTT.